Each of the 16 T cell receptor beta chains below was sequenced from the same sample in a study of cytomegalovirus exposure and HLA in healthy donors. The PCR ran on 60 Vbeta and 13 Jbeta primers. The repertoire was sequenced with immunoSEQ multiplex PCR; TCRdb's copy has only in-frame clones and lacks some. Of about 130,000 clones detected, roughly 83% appear once; the ten largest clones hold over 15%. Sequenced input: PBMCs. All receptors come from a young man in good health and CMV-seropositive.

The chain combines TRBV6-5 with TRBJ2-7; D not certain. The germline CDR1 and CDR2 sequences are MNHEY and SVGAGI. The CDR3 is made up of 12 amino acids. V lost 5 bases to trimming and J lost 3 bases, with 8 bases between them. The CDR3 loop reads CASSDGGYEQYF. DNA for the CDR3: TGTGCCAGCAGTGACGGCGGCTACGAGCAGTACTTC.

The CDR3: CAWGLAGVGELFF. In nucleotides, the CDR3 is TGTGCCTGGGGGCTAGCGGGGGTCGGGGAGCTGTTTTTT. This rearrangement joins TRBV30 to TRBJ2-2; 10 bases map to TRBD2. Germline V gene lookup returns CDR1 GTSNPN and CDR2 SVGIG (reference sequence). The CDR3 runs to 13 residues. Losses at the gene ends were 5 bases for V and 7 bases for J; bases not matched to a gene: 4.

The CDR3 is CASSEASGSAGYEQYF. The CDR3 DNA sequence: TGTGCCAGCAGCGAGGCTAGCGGGAGCGCCGGTTACGAGCAGTACTTC. This chain links TRBV27 with TRBJ2-7, with 10 bases identical to TRBD2. The CDR3 loop spans 16 amino acids. CDR1 is MNHEY, CDR2 SMNVEV, per germline (reference sequence). J gave up 4 bases and V 6 bases, and 12 bases lay outside the gene matches.

The V gene is TRBV6-5, the J gene TRBJ2-3; unclear D gene. Between the trimmed V and J ends, which lost 6 bases and 4 bases, there was a span of 11 bases. The V gene's germline CDR1 is MNHEY and CDR2 SVGAGI. The CDR3 sequence is 13 residues long. CDR3 bases: TGTGCCAGCAGCCGTGGCCTCCCAGATACGCAGTATTTT. Amino acid sequence: CASSRGLPDTQYF.

The V call is TRBV18, the J call TRBJ2-7; D might be TRBD2 (5 bases). Germline CDR1 and CDR2: KGHSH and LQKENI. V was clipped by 6 bases and J by 2 bases, with 11 bases between them. The length of the CDR3 is 13 residues. The CDR3 spells CASSFSGTYEQYF. CDR3 coding DNA: TGTGCCAGCTCGTTCTCCGGGACCTACGAGCAGTACTTC.

The CDR3 spells CAWRGVGTEAFF. CDR3 in DNA: TGTGCCTGGAGAGGGGTGGGGACTGAAGCTTTCTTT. The chain has TRBV30 and TRBJ1-1, with a tentative D call TRBD1 (5 bases). The CDR3 covers 12 residues. With 3 bases removed from V and 5 bases from J, the gap between germline ends came to 10 bases. Germline values: CDR1 GTSNPN, CDR2 SVGIG (reference sequence). The variable domain in full, with the rest retrieved from reference TRBV30 and TRBJ1-1, is SQTIHQWPATLVQPVGSPLSLECTVEGTSNPNLYWYRQAAGRGLQLLFYSVGIGQISSEVPQNLSASRPQDRQFILSSKKLLLSDSGFYLCAWRGVGTEAFFGQGTRLTVV.

The chain uses TRBV7-2 and TRBJ2-5; a weak D match, TRBD1 (6 bases). CDR1 and CDR2 (germline): SGHTA, FQGNSA. V was cut by 3 bases and J by 3 bases, with 11 bases left in between. This CDR3 has 14 residues. The CDR3 protein is CASSFGQRKETQYF. CDR3 DNA: TGTGCCAGCAGCTTCGGACAGAGAAAAGAGACCCAGTACTTC. The whole variable domain, filled in from reference TRBV7-2 and TRBJ2-5, reads GAGVSQSPSNKVTEKGKDVELRCDPISGHTALYWYRQSLGQGLEFLIYFQGNSAPDKSGLPSDRFSAERTGGSVSTLTIQRTQQEDSAVYLCASSFGQRKETQYFGPGTRLLVL.

J is TRBJ2-1 and V is TRBV6-5; 12 bases match TRBD2. The J segment lost 4 bases and the V segment lost 2 bases, leaving 3 bases of the junction unmatched. CDR3 length: 16 amino acids. Germline CDR1 MNHEY, CDR2 SVGAGI. As DNA, the CDR3 is TGTGCCAGCAGTTACAAAGGACTAGCGGGGTACAATGAGCAGTTCTTC. Residues: CASSYKGLAGYNEQFF.

This clone was recorded a few times. The chain links TRBV6-1 to TRBJ1-1; TRBD1 is a possible D gene (6 bases). The V end was cut by 6 bases, the J end by 3 bases, with 8 bases between. Germline-derived CDR1 and CDR2 are MNHNS and SASEGT. This CDR3 has 12 residues. The chain's CDR3 is CASRTGYTEAFF. For the CDR3, the DNA is TGTGCCAGCAGAACAGGGTACACTGAAGCTTTCTTT.

V usage is TRBV30 and J usage is TRBJ1-5; tentative D call: TRBD1 (5 bases). This CDR3 is 11 amino acids long. CDR1 and CDR2 from the germline V gene are GTSNPN and SVGIG (reference sequence). V lost 8 bases, J lost 6 bases, and 11 bases lay in between. DNA of the CDR3: TGTGCCGGGGAGGGGCGTCAGCCCCAGCATTTT. This encodes CAGEGRQPQHF.

This clone is a singleton in its sample. The chain uses TRBV13 and TRBJ1-6; maybe TRBD1 (6 bases). Germline assignment: CDR1 PRHDT and CDR2 FYEKMQ (reference sequence). V was clipped by 6 bases and J by 6 bases, with 21 bases between them. This CDR3 is built from 17 residues. The CDR3 DNA sequence: TGTGCCAGCAGTTCCCCCGGACAGAGGCCTGGTAATTCACCCCTCCACTTT. Its translation: CASSSPGQRPGNSPLHF.

This clone was counted a single time. The chain carries TRBV11-2 and TRBJ1-3; TRBD1 matches at 7 bases. V shed 5 bases and J 0 bases; nucleotides not matched to a gene: 4. The germline V gene has CDR1 SGHAT and CDR2 FQNNGV. The length of the CDR3 is 15 residues. Here the CDR3 DNA reads TGTGCCAGCAGCCTTTACAGGGGCTCTGGAAACACCATATATTTT. It codes for CASSLYRGSGNTIYF.

Concerning this clone: Germline and junction disagree at one end, which may indicate a read error. The rearrangement uses TRBV7-3 and TRBJ2-3; 7 bases map to TRBD2. Germline V gene data show CDR1 as SGHTA and CDR2 as FQGTGA. The CDR3 is 14 amino acids. CDR3 DNA sequence: TGTGCCAGCAGTTTAAGCGGGGGCACAGATACGCAGTATTTT. Translating it yields CASSLSGGTDTQYF.

The CDR3 sequence is CASSFAGSTDTQYF. In DNA, the CDR3 is TGTGCCAGCAGCTTCGCGGGGAGCACAGATACGCAGTATTTT. The chain links TRBV11-3 to TRBJ2-3; TRBD2 might be the D (6 bases). The ends were cut back, 3 bases at V and 0 bases at J, with 7 bases in the middle. Germline V gene sequence: CDR1 SGHNT, CDR2 YENEEA. The CDR3 contains 14 residues.

This rearrangement joins TRBV5-5 to TRBJ2-7; D possibly corresponds to TRBD1 (6 bases). The CDR3 is made up of 15 amino acids. Germline V gives CDR1 SGHKS, CDR2 YYEKEE (reference sequence). The V end lost 2 bases, the J end lost 4 bases, and 16 bases lay between the germline ends. CDR3 sequence reads: CASSFGWDTGYEQYF. In DNA, the CDR3 is TGTGCCAGCAGCTTTGGATGGGACACTGGATACGAGCAGTACTTC.

The CDR3 here is CASSSGTNTVQYF. The CDR3 bases are TGTGCCAGCAGCTCCGGGACAAATACCGTGCAGTACTTC. The chain carries TRBV5-6 and TRBJ2-5, with a possible D match to TRBD1 (6 bases). The CDR3 is 13 residues long. Trimming cost V 3 bases and J 11 bases, with 17 bases left between them. Germline V CDR1 and CDR2: SGHDT, YYEEEE.